These 9 T cell receptor beta chains originate from one sample sequenced in a study of blood T cell repertoires in COVID-19. TCRdb's copy holds only in-frame clones and misses some; the assay was immunoSEQ multiplex PCR. The sample shows tens of thousands of clones, approximately 85% of them seen only once. The sequencing sample was made of peripheral blood. The receptors were sampled from an older man with acute or convalescent COVID-19.

V is TRBV28 and J is TRBJ2-3, with 8 bases aligning to TRBD1. The germline CDR1 and CDR2 sequences are MDHEN and SYDVKM. The V segment lost 8 bases and the J segment 3 bases; nucleotides outside the gene matches: 16. The CDR3 sequence is 17 residues long. The CDR3 nucleotides are TGTGCCAGCCCGCCTGGGACAGGCAATTCGGAAACAGATACGCAGTATTTT. The encoded protein is CASPPGTGNSETDTQYF.

The V and J genes are TRBV5-1 and TRBJ1-1; TRBD1 matches 8 bases. CDR1 SGHRS and CDR2 YFSETQ come from the germline V gene. The trim removed 3 bases at V and 0 bases at J, leaving 7 bases unmatched. CDR3 length: 16 residues. In DNA form, the CDR3 reads TGCGCCAGCAGCTCCGGACAGGGCCCCATGAACACTGAAGCTTTCTTT. This sequence encodes CASSSGQGPMNTEAFF.

The CDR3 protein is CASSPGQGLGRNEQFF. The CDR3 nucleotides read TGTGCCAGTAGCCCTGGACAGGGTCTCGGTCGGAATGAGCAGTTCTTC. V usage is TRBV19 and J usage is TRBJ2-1, with TRBD1 matching over 8 bases. V was clipped by 6 bases and J by 7 bases; unmatched bases: 14. CDR1 and CDR2 (germline): LNHDA, SQIVND (reference sequence). The CDR3 covers 16 residues.

The chain employs TRBV29-1 and TRBJ2-1, with TRBD2 matching 12 bases. CDR3 length equals 14 residues. J gave up 15 bases and V 7 bases, and 16 bases lay outside the gene matches. Germline CDR1 and CDR2: SQVTM and ANQGSEA. For the CDR3, the DNA is TGCAGCGAAGGACTAGCGGGAAAAGATATTTGGCGGTTCTTC. Translation gives CSEGLAGKDIWRFF.

V and J are TRBV15 and TRBJ1-6; D remains unclear. The CDR3 totals 10 residues. The V end lost 6 bases, the J end lost 15 bases, and 9 bases lay between the germline ends. Looked up from germline, CDR1 is LNHNV and CDR2 is YYDKDF (reference sequence). CDR3 nucleotide sequence: TGTGCCACCAGTTCGAGCCACCTCCACTTT. Its protein is CATSSSHLHF.

This chain connects TRBV18 to TRBJ2-3; 8 nucleotides match TRBD2. Germline assignment: CDR1 KGHSH and CDR2 LQKENI. This CDR3 is 16 amino acids long. V lost 5 bases and J lost 5; bases outside the gene matches: 12. The CDR3 DNA sequence: TGTGCCAGCTCATCTACAGGAGGTAGCGGGAAAGATACGCAGTATTTT. It yields the protein CASSSTGGSGKDTQYF.

This chain uses TRBV6-5 with TRBJ1-2, with TRBD1 matching over 8 bases. The CDR3 is made up of 12 amino acids. V shed 6 bases and J 8 bases; nucleotides not matched to a gene: 5. Germline CDR1 and CDR2: MNHEY and SVGAGI. The CDR3 DNA follows: TGTGCCAGCAGGACAGGGGAGCGGGGCTACACCTTC. Translating gives CASRTGERGYTF.

The V call is TRBV28, the J call TRBJ2-5, with 10 bases that match TRBD1. Germline assignment: CDR1 MDHEN and CDR2 SYDVKM. This CDR3 region has 17 residues. V lost 4 bases, J lost 4 bases, and 12 bases stayed unmatched. CDR3 residues: CASSSPDRGFRRETQYF. The DNA of the CDR3 is TGTGCCAGCAGTTCCCCGGACAGGGGGTTTCGAAGAGAGACCCAGTACTTC. The complete variable domain, with remaining parts taken from reference TRBV28 and TRBJ2-5, reads DVKVTQSSRYLVKRTGEKVFLECVQDMDHENMFWYRQDPGLGLRLIYFSYDVKMKEKGDIPEGYSVSREKKERFSLILESASTNQTSMYLCASSSPDRGFRRETQYFGPGTRLLVL.

V gene TRBV19 combines with J gene TRBJ2-3; 8 nucleotides match TRBD1. In germline, CDR1 is LNHDA, CDR2 SQIVND (reference sequence). The V and J ends lost 5 bases and 3 bases, in that order; junction bases with no gene match: 7. The CDR3 runs to 15 residues. CDR3 residues: CASSSGGEGTDTQYF. CDR3 sequence (DNA): TGTGCCAGTAGTTCAGGGGGCGAGGGGACAGATACGCAGTATTTT.